Listed below are T cell receptor beta chains from one sample, sequenced in a study. TCRdb independently ran MiXCR on the 5' RACE reads; one entry per CDR3 protein. Of roughly 52,000 distinct CDR3 sequences in the sample, approximately 17% were seen once. The sample was naive CD4+ T cells sorted from blood. These receptors all come from a female donor with breast cancer. Both conserved end residues are part of each CDR3. The order of the fields is D gene, clone size, V gene, CDR3 protein. The D gene is left open where the match is weak. Part of the rows lack a size; the others show once, few, many or a class for expanded clones.

D gene: TRBD1; clone size: few; V gene: TRBV18; CDR3 protein: CASSSTGEAAFF
D gene: TRBD1; clone size: -; V gene: TRBV5-1; CDR3 protein: CASSRQGDSYNEQFF
D gene: -; clone size: -; V gene: TRBV6-2/TRBV6-3; CDR3 protein: CASSYGENSQYF
D gene: TRBD1; clone size: few; V gene: TRBV5-1; CDR3 protein: CASSIGQGVYGYTF
D gene: -; clone size: few; V gene: TRBV29-1; CDR3 protein: CSVENQETQYF
D gene: TRBD2; clone size: -; V gene: TRBV6-5; CDR3 protein: CAGSPSSGREYEQFF
D gene: -; clone size: many; V gene: TRBV29-1; CDR3 protein: CSVSGDFGYTF
D gene: TRBD2; clone size: few; V gene: TRBV12-3/TRBV12-4; CDR3 protein: CASSPGLAYTGELFF
D gene: TRBD1; clone size: -; V gene: TRBV20-1; CDR3 protein: CSARAMNRGGNSPLPF
D gene: -; clone size: many; V gene: TRBV7-2; CDR3 protein: CASSFYLSEKLFF
D gene: -; clone size: few; V gene: TRBV7-9; CDR3 protein: CASEERGAADTQYF
D gene: -; clone size: -; V gene: TRBV27; CDR3 protein: CASSPGGLNTEAFF
D gene: TRBD2; clone size: -; V gene: TRBV5-1; CDR3 protein: CASSFTSENTGEPFF
D gene: -; clone size: -; V gene: TRBV5-1; CDR3 protein: CASSSWTSTDTQYF
D gene: -; clone size: -; V gene: TRBV10-3; CDR3 protein: CAISESSGQVTDTQYF
D gene: TRBD2; clone size: -; V gene: TRBV6-1; CDR3 protein: CASSRPTSGGATDTQYF
D gene: -; clone size: -; V gene: TRBV7-2; CDR3 protein: CASSLGDRLSIQYF
D gene: -; clone size: -; V gene: TRBV5-1; CDR3 protein: CASSLVAQSRNTGELFF
D gene: -; clone size: few; V gene: TRBV20-1; CDR3 protein: CSGQAQETQYF
D gene: -; clone size: few; V gene: TRBV6-6; CDR3 protein: CASISAEGGGNTIYF
D gene: TRBD2; clone size: -; V gene: TRBV5-4; CDR3 protein: CASSFGVQAGGIYNEQFF
D gene: -; clone size: many; V gene: TRBV4-2; CDR3 protein: CASSQERQDYEQYF
D gene: -; clone size: -; V gene: TRBV20-1; CDR3 protein: CSARASGNPYEQYF
D gene: -; clone size: few; V gene: TRBV9; CDR3 protein: CASSKPGPSNYGYTF
D gene: -; clone size: few; V gene: TRBV5-1; CDR3 protein: CASSLATLSVEQFF
D gene: -; clone size: few; V gene: TRBV3-1; CDR3 protein: CASSQEGHTEAFF
D gene: TRBD2; clone size: -; V gene: TRBV6-5; CDR3 protein: CASSVARLAGGEQYF
D gene: TRBD2; clone size: -; V gene: TRBV20-1; CDR3 protein: CSARRTSGSRTDTQYF